Shown below are 32 T cell receptor beta chains from a single sample sequenced in a study of cytomegalovirus exposure and HLA in healthy donors. In the PCR, 60 Vbeta and 13 Jbeta primers were used. The protocol was immunoSEQ multiplex PCR, while the TCRdb copy is restricted to in-frame clones and leaves out a portion. The profile shows more than 95,000 clones, around three quarters of them singletons. The sequenced sample consisted of PBMCs. All receptors derive from a woman between 45 and 65 years old in good health and CMV-seronegative.

Only one count was recorded for this clone. This sequence joins TRBV23-1 and TRBJ2-6, with 8 bases matching TRBD1. Being an ORF, TRBV23-1 has a function that is uncertain. Trimming at V came to 5 bases and at J to 1 base, leaving 7 bases not matched to a gene. The CDR3 totals 17 residues. The CDR3 loop is CASSRTGSESGANVLTF. CDR3 DNA: TGCGCCAGCAGTAGGACAGGGTCAGAGTCTGGGGCCAACGTCCTGACTTTC.

CDR3 protein: CAITPGQAYSYEQYF. DNA for the CDR3: TGTGCCATCACCCCGGGACAGGCTTACTCCTACGAGCAGTACTTC. The V call is TRBV10-3, the J call TRBJ2-7, with 8 bases lining up with TRBD1. The length of the CDR3 is 15 residues. With 7 bases clipped from V and 0 bases from J, the junction kept 8 bases outside the gene matches. The germline CDR1 and CDR2 sequences are ENHRY and SYGVKD.

This clone has more than one count but fewer than ten. This sequence joins TRBV9 and TRBJ2-7, with 9 nucleotides matching TRBD2. J lost 6 bases, V lost 2 bases, and 6 bases had no gene match. Germline V gene lookup returns CDR1 SGDLS and CDR2 YYNGEE. The CDR3 has 14 amino acids. The CDR3 DNA is TGTGCCAGCAGCGTTGAGACTAGCGGAAGCGAGCAGTACTTC. Its protein product is CASSVETSGSEQYF.

This clone has a single count. The chain links TRBV30 to TRBJ2-7; TRBD1 is a possible D gene (6 bases). CDR3 length: 14 amino acids. The germline V gene has CDR1 GTSNPN and CDR2 SVGIG (reference sequence). Trimming took 3 bases from V and 0 from J, leaving 12 bases between them. This CDR3 reads CAWRAGDYSYEQYF. The CDR3 coding sequence is TGTGCCTGGAGAGCAGGGGATTACTCCTACGAGCAGTACTTC.

The chain recombines TRBV28 with TRBJ2-7; 10 nucleotides align to TRBD2. The V segment lost 9 bases and the J segment 2 bases; nucleotides outside the gene matches: 7. The CDR3 runs 14 residues. Germline CDR1 and CDR2: MDHEN and SYDVKM. CDR3 sequence reads: CASLGLALTYEQYF. DNA of the CDR3: TGTGCCAGTCTGGGACTAGCGTTAACCTACGAGCAGTACTTC.

The chain has TRBV5-5 and TRBJ2-1; D is undetermined. Germline V gene sequence: CDR1 SGHKS, CDR2 YYEKEE (reference sequence). The ends were cut back, 0 bases at V and 12 bases at J, with 19 bases in the middle. The CDR3 sequence is 15 residues long. This CDR3 reads CASSLATDLGMGQFF. The DNA of the CDR3 is TGTGCCAGCAGCTTGGCCACTGACCTAGGAATGGGGCAGTTCTTC.

In its sample, this clone was seen a few times. V gene TRBV19 combines with J gene TRBJ2-7, with 7 bases aligning to TRBD1. Germline V gene sequence: CDR1 LNHDA, CDR2 SQIVND (reference sequence). The CDR3 sequence is 13 residues long. The V segment lost 4 bases and the J segment 6 bases; nucleotides outside the gene matches: 6. In nucleotides, the CDR3 is TGTGCCAGTAGTACAAACAGGGGTGGCGAGCAGTACTTC. It translates to CASSTNRGGEQYF.

This sequence joins TRBV7-8 and TRBJ2-7; 9 bases are a match to TRBD1. This CDR3 contains 19 residues. The V segment lost 5 bases and the J segment 1 base; nucleotides outside the gene matches: 18. Germline assignment: CDR1 SGHVS and CDR2 FQNEAQ. The CDR3 is CASSPIRGRGTGRSYEQYF. In DNA form, the CDR3 reads TGTGCCAGCAGCCCGATTCGGGGTAGGGGGACAGGGAGGTCCTACGAGCAGTACTTC.

The chain combines TRBV6-5 with TRBJ1-1; D not resolved. CDR1 and CDR2 (germline): MNHEY, SVGAGI. The CDR3 is 15 amino acids. The V gene lost 7 bases and the J gene lost 7 bases, with 22 bases spanning the gap. The DNA for the CDR3 is TGTGCCAGCACCCTAAAACCTGGACTACCGGGTGAAGCTTTCTTT. It codes for CASTLKPGLPGEAFF.

The CDR3 DNA is TGTGCCAGCAGCTTCATAGATGAGGGGGTGACCCAGTACTTC. Amino acids: CASSFIDEGVTQYF. The chain employs TRBV5-4 and TRBJ2-5; TRBD1 might be the D (6 bases). Germline CDR1 is SGHNT and CDR2 is YYREEE (reference sequence). This CDR3 contains 14 residues. The ends were cut back, 2 bases at V and 7 bases at J, with 15 bases in the middle.

This clone turned up a few times. Sequence at one end of the junction differs from germline and may be a read error. The rearrangement uses TRBV7-3 and TRBJ2-3; 7 bases map to TRBD1. Germline V lookup: CDR1 SGHTA, CDR2 FQGTGA. This CDR3 has 14 amino acids. CDR3 amino acids: CASSLTGVTDTQYF. CDR3 DNA: TGTGCCAGCAGCCTAACAGGGGTGACAGATACGCAGTATTTT.

This chain connects TRBV27 to TRBJ2-1; D is uncertain. The CDR3 consists of 14 residues. Germline lookup yields CDR1 MNHEY and CDR2 SMNVEV (reference sequence). Deletions cut 4 bases from V and 0 bases from J, with 7 bases between. The CDR3 reads CASSSLISYNEQFF. CDR3 DNA sequence: TGTGCCAGCAGTTCCTTAATCTCCTACAATGAGCAGTTCTTC.

The J gene is TRBJ2-3, the V gene TRBV7-9; 14 positions match TRBD2. The CDR3 loop spans 15 amino acids. V was pared by 6 bases and J by 6 bases, with 5 bases of the junction left unmatched. CDR1 is SEHNR and CDR2 is FQNEAQ in the germline V gene (reference sequence). CDR3 coding DNA: TGTGCCAGCAGTCGACTAGCGGGAGGGCTGGATACGCAGTATTTT. Its protein is CASSRLAGGLDTQYF.

The chain is built from TRBV5-1 and TRBJ1-1; a weak D match, TRBD1 (5 bases). Germline CDR1 SGHRS, CDR2 YFSETQ. This CDR3 is built from 15 residues. V shed 0 bases and J shed 0 bases, with 9 bases lying between them. DNA for the CDR3: TGCGCCAGCAGCTTGGGTGGGGGGATGAACACTGAAGCTTTCTTT. Protein: CASSLGGGMNTEAFF.

J is TRBJ2-1 and V is TRBV7-9, with D unresolved. The CDR3 contains 14 residues. Deletions cut 5 bases from V and 4 bases from J, with 12 bases between. Germline V gene data show CDR1 as SEHNR and CDR2 as FQNEAQ (reference sequence). The CDR3 sequence: CASSPNLRYNEQFF. For the CDR3, the DNA is TGTGCCAGCAGCCCAAACCTTCGGTACAATGAGCAGTTCTTC.

This chain uses TRBV19 with TRBJ2-3; D remains ambiguous. The CDR3 length is 17 residues. Germline V lookup: CDR1 LNHDA, CDR2 SQIVND (reference sequence). Trimming left V 3 bases short and J 2 bases short, with 18 bases between. CDR3 amino acids: CASSIRFPRALTDTQYF. Written as DNA, the CDR3 is TGTGCCAGTAGTATCCGGTTCCCTCGAGCACTCACAGATACGCAGTATTTT. Full variable domain (rest looked up from reference TRBV19 and TRBJ2-3): DGGITQSPKYLFRKEGQNVTLSCEQNLNHDAMYWYRQDPGQGLRLIYYSQIVNDFQKGDIAEGYSVSREKKESFPLTVTSAQKNPTAFYLCASSIRFPRALTDTQYFGPGTRLTVL.

This sequence joins TRBV28 and TRBJ2-7, with 7 positions matching TRBD1. V lost 7 bases and J lost 0; bases outside the gene matches: 3. The germline V gene has CDR1 MDHEN and CDR2 SYDVKM. The CDR3 runs to 13 residues. CDR3 sequence reads: CASMTGSSYEQYF. As DNA, the CDR3 is TGTGCCAGCATGACAGGGAGCTCCTACGAGCAGTACTTC.

The chain recombines TRBV30 with TRBJ2-1; weak D call: TRBD2 (7 bases). V lost 2 bases and J lost 11, with 22 bases in between. Per germline, CDR1 GTSNPN and CDR2 SVGIG (reference sequence). The CDR3 covers 15 residues. The CDR3 nucleotides read TGTGCCTGGAGTTCCGGAGGGGGAGGGCCGGGAAAGCAGTTCTTC. It encodes CAWSSGGGGPGKQFF.

The chain links TRBV18 to TRBJ2-5; the match to TRBD2 covers 11 bases. In germline, CDR1 is KGHSH, CDR2 LQKENI. The CDR3 totals 14 residues. V lost 4 bases, J lost 7 bases, and 5 bases stayed unmatched. CDR3 loop: CASSLGTSGGTQYF. For the CDR3, the DNA is TGTGCCAGCTCACTCGGGACTAGCGGCGGGACCCAGTACTTC.

The V call is TRBV6-5, the J call TRBJ2-1; 8 bases agree with TRBD1. The CDR3 is made up of 13 amino acids. Trimming at V came to 4 bases and at J to 7 bases, leaving 3 bases not matched to a gene. CDR1 and CDR2 from the germline V gene are MNHEY and SVGAGI. The CDR3: CASSWDRSNEQFF. The CDR3 nucleotides are TGTGCCAGCAGTTGGGACAGGTCTAATGAGCAGTTCTTC.

The DNA of the CDR3 is TGTGCCAGCAGGTTTGGAATTGGAGAGAACACTGAAGCTTTCTTT. Translated, it gives CASRFGIGENTEAFF. The rearrangement joins TRBV7-9 to TRBJ1-1; D gene unclear. The CDR3 totals 15 residues. CDR1 is SEHNR and CDR2 is FQNEAQ in the germline V gene (reference sequence). V was clipped by 6 bases and J by 1 base, with 15 bases between them. Looking up the rest from reference TRBV7-9 and TRBJ1-1 gives the full variable domain: DTGVSQNPRHKITKRGQNVTFRCDPISEHNRLYWYRQTLGQGPEFLTYFQNEAQLEKSRLLSDRFSAERPKGSFSTLEIQRTEQGDSAMYLCASRFGIGENTEAFFGQGTRLTVV.

J is TRBJ1-2 and V is TRBV7-2; possible D gene TRBD1, 5 bases. Trimming took 0 bases from V and 1 from J, leaving 12 bases between them. Germline CDR1 reads SGHTA; CDR2 reads FQGNSA. The length of the CDR3 is 16 residues. CDR3 sequence: CASSLAGQGGNYGYTF. As DNA, the CDR3 is TGTGCCAGCAGCTTAGCGGGGCAGGGTGGTAACTATGGCTACACCTTC.

The chain's CDR3 is CASSLATGVMEQFF. The CDR3 nucleotides read TGCGCCAGCAGCTTGGCAACGGGGGTGATGGAGCAGTTCTTC. The J gene is TRBJ2-1, the V gene TRBV5-1, with a weak D call TRBD2 (6 bases). Germline-derived CDR1 and CDR2 are SGHRS and YFSETQ. The CDR3 spans 14 residues. The V and J ends lost 0 bases and 10 bases respectively, with 14 bases between them. Using reference TRBV5-1 and TRBJ2-1 for the parts outside the CDR3, the full variable domain is KAGVTQTPRYLIKTRGQQVTLSCSPISGHRSVSWYQQTPGQGLQFLFEYFSETQRNKGNFPGRFSGRQFSNSRSEMNVSTLELGDSALYLCASSLATGVMEQFFGPGTRLTVL.

This clone was counted between two and nine times. V is TRBV6-4 and J is TRBJ2-3; 10 bases align to TRBD2. The CDR3 covers 15 residues. Germline V lookup: CDR1 MRHNA, CDR2 SNTAGT. V lost 2 bases, J lost 2 bases, and 1 base stayed unmatched. CDR3 in amino acids: CASSDGTSDTDTQYF. CDR3 bases: TGTGCCAGCAGTGACGGGACTAGCGACACAGATACGCAGTATTTT.

The chain joins TRBV11-2 to TRBJ2-1, with 9 bases aligning to TRBD2. The trim removed 2 bases at V and 5 bases at J, leaving 4 bases unmatched. Germline loops: CDR1 SGHAT, CDR2 FQNNGV. The CDR3 length is 15 residues. CDR3 nucleotides: TGTGCCAGCAGCTTAACGTCTAGCGGGAACAATGAGCAGTTCTTC. Its protein is CASSLTSSGNNEQFF. The full variable domain, rest sourced from reference TRBV11-2 and TRBJ2-1, is EAGVAQSPRYKIIEKRQSVAFWCNPISGHATLYWYQQILGQGPKLLIQFQNNGVVDDSQLPKDRFSAERLKGVDSTLKIQPAKLEDSAVYLCASSLTSSGNNEQFFGPGTRLTVL.

Turning to this clone: The same CDR3 arises from other DNA sequences in this sample as well. This chain connects TRBV14 to TRBJ2-1; D may be TRBD2 (5 bases). V shed 1 base and J shed 5 bases, with 21 bases lying between them. Per germline, CDR1 SGHDN and CDR2 FVKESK. The CDR3 is 18 amino acids. In nucleotides, the CDR3 is TGTGCCAGCAGCCAAGTGGCGAGTGGGAGTTTTGGAAACAATGAGCAGTTCTTC. Protein product: CASSQVASGSFGNNEQFF.

The CDR3 nucleotides read TGTGCCAGCAGCTCACGCCCCGGGACAGCCACGTTTAACTATGGCTACACCTTC. This sequence encodes CASSSRPGTATFNYGYTF. The chain couples TRBV11-3 to TRBJ1-2; TRBD1 aligns across 7 bases. From germline, CDR1 is SGHNT and CDR2 YENEEA. CDR3 length: 18 residues. J lost 1 base, V lost 4 bases, and 15 bases had no gene match.

CDR3: CASSTRLAGEQYF. CDR3 DNA sequence: TGTGCCAGCAGTACACGACTAGCGGGAGAGCAGTACTTC. This rearrangement joins TRBV6-1 to TRBJ2-7; 11 bases fit TRBD2. CDR1 and CDR2 (germline): MNHNS, SASEGT. CDR3 size: 13 residues. After removal of 5 bases from V and 7 bases from J, the junction contained 4 bases not matched to a gene.

The rearrangement joins TRBV30 to TRBJ1-6; TRBD1 matches at 8 bases. The CDR3 has 17 amino acids. The germline gives CDR1 GTSNPN, CDR2 SVGIG (reference sequence). The J segment lost 5 bases and the V segment lost 3 bases, leaving 12 bases of the junction unmatched. This CDR3 reads CAWRADRDYWNNSPLHF. The DNA of the CDR3 is TGTGCCTGGAGGGCGGACAGGGATTATTGGAATAATTCACCCCTCCACTTT.

The rearrangement uses TRBV9 and TRBJ1-2, with D tentatively TRBD1 (5 bases). CDR1 is SGDLS and CDR2 is YYNGEE in the germline V gene. CDR3 length: 16 residues. Trimming took off 4 bases at V and 11 bases at J, with 27 bases between the two ends. CDR3 in amino acids: CASSLGALQKGRRYTF. In DNA, the CDR3 is TGTGCCAGCAGCCTTGGGGCCTTACAGAAAGGACGAAGATACACCTTC.

The chain links TRBV7-2 to TRBJ1-3; no reliable D call. This CDR3 is built from 13 residues. Germline V gives CDR1 SGHTA, CDR2 FQGNSA. V dropped 7 bases and J dropped 4 bases, with 11 bases sitting between them. The CDR3 spells CASNSPGGNTIYF. In DNA, the CDR3 is TGTGCCAGCAACAGTCCTGGGGGAAACACCATATATTTT.

This chain links TRBV5-1 with TRBJ1-1; D perhaps matches TRBD1 (5 bases). Germline CDR1 is SGHRS and CDR2 is YFSETQ. The CDR3 loop spans 16 amino acids. V was pared by 0 bases and J by 4 bases, with 16 bases between. CDR3 DNA: TGCGCCAGCAGCTTGGGGGGAACCAACGGGGGCACTGAAGCTTTCTTT. This encodes CASSLGGTNGGTEAFF. The whole variable domain, filled in from reference TRBV5-1 and TRBJ1-1, reads KAGVTQTPRYLIKTRGQQVTLSCSPISGHRSVSWYQQTPGQGLQFLFEYFSETQRNKGNFPGRFSGRQFSNSRSEMNVSTLELGDSALYLCASSLGGTNGGTEAFFGQGTRLTVV.